This is a list of T cell receptor beta chains from one sample in a study of identical twins. TCRdb reprocessed the 5' RACE reads with MiXCR, giving one entry per CDR3 protein. The sample lists under 300,000 distinct CDR3 sequences, about 14% occurring once. The sequenced sample was memory (CD45RO+) T cells sorted from blood. The source of these receptors is a woman aged 18-30 years in good health. Each CDR3 is given with its conserved first and last residue. The D gene is left open where the match is weak. A clone size is listed for some rows: how often the clone was seen (once, few, many), or a class if it is expanded.

D,V,size,J,DNA,CDR3
.,TRBV5-1,many,TRBJ1-4,TGCGCCAGCAGCCTCCAGGACCACACTAATGAAAAACTGTTTTTT,CASSLQDHTNEKLFF
.,TRBV5-6,medium-sized,TRBJ2-1,TGTGCCAGCAGCTTGGTTATATCGGATGAGCAGTTCTTC,CASSLVISDEQFF
TRBD2,TRBV29-1,.,TRBJ2-2,TGCAGCGTTGAAGCCGGAGCGGGAGGGTTATCTAGGGAGCTGTTTTTT,CSVEAGAGGLSRELFF
.,TRBV5-6,.,TRBJ2-4,TGTGCCAGCAGCTTCGTTCGAGCAACAAACATTCAGTACTTC,CASSFVRATNIQYF
.,TRBV29-1,few,TRBJ2-5,TGCAGCGTTGAAGTAGGCAGCCAAGAGACCCAGTACTTC,CSVEVGSQETQYF
.,TRBV6-5,few,TRBJ2-5,TGTGCCAGCAGTTACCGGGCAGCTAAAGAGACCCAGTACTTC,CASSYRAAKETQYF
TRBD1,TRBV3-1,.,TRBJ1-2,TGTGCCAGCAGCCAAGCCCAAGGGGGCTGGGGCTACACCTTC,CASSQAQGGWGYTF
.,TRBV5-8,.,TRBJ2-3,TGTGCCAGCAGCTTTTGGGGACCCGAGGGGCAGTATTTT,CASSFWGPEGQYF
TRBD2,TRBV10-3,few,TRBJ2-5,TGTGCCATCAGTGAGTCGACTAGCGGGGGGAACAGACAAGAGACCCAGTACTTC,CAISESTSGGNRQETQYF
TRBD2,TRBV10-3,few,TRBJ2-5,TGTGCCATCAGTGGGACTAGCAGAGAGACCCAGTACTTC,CAISGTSRETQYF
.,TRBV21-1,few,TRBJ1-1,TGTGCCGGTAAACGAGATTTCCGGGACGCGAACACTGAAGCTTTCTTT,CAGKRDFRDANTEAFF
.,TRBV2,few,TRBJ1-2,TGTGCCAGCAGGACCGGTAGGAACTATGGCTACACCTTC,CASRTGRNYGYTF
TRBD2,TRBV14,many,TRBJ2-1,TGTGCCAGCAGCCGCCTACTAGCGGGTCAAGCCAATGAGCAGTTCTTC,CASSRLLAGQANEQFF
.,TRBV5-1,few,TRBJ1-2,TGCGCCAGCAGCTTATGGGGAGACCTCACTAACTATGGCTACACCTTC,CASSLWGDLTNYGYTF
.,TRBV9,.,TRBJ1-3,TGTGCCAGCAGCGTAGCGGGAAACCTCTATGGAAACACCATATATTTT,CASSVAGNLYGNTIYF
TRBD2,TRBV6-2/TRBV6-3,.,TRBJ2-1,TGTGCCAGCAGTTATACCGTTGCGGGAGGGAGTTACAATGAGCAGTTCTTC,CASSYTVAGGSYNEQFF
.,TRBV6-5,few,TRBJ2-7,TGTGCCAGCAGTTACTCTGGGTCGGTTTCCTACGAGCAGTACTTC,CASSYSGSVSYEQYF
.,TRBV7-9,many,TRBJ2-1,TGTGCCAGCAGCTTAGAACAGGGTATACACAATGAGCAGTTCTTC,CASSLEQGIHNEQFF
TRBD2,TRBV7-2,.,TRBJ2-5,TGTGCCAGCAGCTTATCTGGGACTAGCGGACAAGAGACCCAGTACTTC,CASSLSGTSGQETQYF
.,TRBV29-1,.,TRBJ1-1,TGCAGCGTTCGCGGGGGACTGAACACTGAAGCTTTCTTT,CSVRGGLNTEAFF
TRBD1,TRBV5-1,many,TRBJ2-7,TGCGCCAGCAGCCTAGGACAGGAGCTCTCTACTGCCGAGCAGTACTTC,CASSLGQELSTAEQYF
.,TRBV6-1,.,TRBJ2-5,TGTGCCAGCAGTCGTCGGCTCTTGGAGGTAGAAGAGACCCAGTACTTC,CASSRRLLEVEETQYF
.,TRBV2,many,TRBJ2-5,TGTGCCATCTCCGGGACCTCTCGGCAGACCCAGTACTTC,CAISGTSRQTQYF
TRBD1,TRBV6-2/TRBV6-3,.,TRBJ2-1,TGTGCCAGCAGCGCCACAGGGGTGGCGTTCTTC,CASSATGVAFF
.,TRBV5-1,.,TRBJ1-6,TGCGCCAGCAGCCCCAACCACTCACCCCTCCACTTT,CASSPNHSPLHF
.,TRBV4-1,few,TRBJ2-7,TGCGCCAGCAGCCAAGAAAGGGGTCGCGGAGAGCAGTACTTC,CASSQERGRGEQYF
.,TRBV12-3/TRBV12-4,many,TRBJ1-2,TGTGCCAGCCGGCCCCCGGGGTATGGCTACACCTTC,CASRPPGYGYTF
.,TRBV7-2,few,TRBJ1-2,TGTGCCAGCAGCTTAGGTCGGTCAGGGAGGGCGAATGGCTACACCTTC,CASSLGRSGRANGYTF
.,TRBV12-3/TRBV12-4,many,TRBJ2-1,TGTGCCAGCACATATTTTGGGAGAGTCAATGAGCAGTTCTTC,CASTYFGRVNEQFF
.,TRBV11-2,few,TRBJ1-1,TGTGCCAGCAGCTTCGGGGGTTTGCCTGAAGCTTTCTTT,CASSFGGLPEAFF
TRBD2,TRBV7-8,many,TRBJ2-3,TGTGCCAGCAGCTTAGTAGCGGGGGGGGAGGATACGCAGTATTTT,CASSLVAGGEDTQYF
.,TRBV7-2,few,TRBJ2-1,TGTGCCAGCAGCTTAAAAGGGATCAGTGAGCAGTTCTTC,CASSLKGISEQFF
TRBD1,TRBV6-2/TRBV6-3,many,TRBJ2-6,TGTGCCAGCAGAGAGACAGGGAAGGGTGGGGCCAACGTCCTGACTTTC,CASRETGKGGANVLTF
TRBD2,TRBV5-1,few,TRBJ2-2,TGCGCCAGCAGCCCCGGGACTACTATCACCGGGGAGCTGTTTTTT,CASSPGTTITGELFF
TRBD2,TRBV7-9,many,TRBJ2-1,TGTGCCAGCAGCAACTCTAGCGGGAGCAATGAGCAGTTCTTC,CASSNSSGSNEQFF
TRBD1,TRBV24-1,.,TRBJ2-1,TGTGCCACCAGTGGTCAGACAGGGAATGAGCAGTTCTTC,CATSGQTGNEQFF
TRBD2,TRBV2,.,TRBJ2-7,TGTGCCAGCCAAGTGACTAGCGGGAGGGCCGTCTCCTACGAGCAGTACTTC,CASQVTSGRAVSYEQYF
.,TRBV4-2,.,TRBJ1-1,TGTGCCAGCAGCCAAGATCCCGGGGGTGAAGCTTTCTTT,CASSQDPGGEAFF
.,TRBV25-1,few,TRBJ1-2,TGTGCCAGCAGTTCCTTGGGCTCAGGGATGGTGACGGGCTACACCTTC,CASSSLGSGMVTGYTF
.,TRBV5-6,.,TRBJ2-3,TGTGCCAGCAGCTTTTGGTCCCGGGCGGATACGCAGTATTTT,CASSFWSRADTQYF
.,TRBV20-1,.,TRBJ2-5,TGCAGTGCTAGGGACTACTCTGCCGGAGGAGAGACCCAGTACTTC,CSARDYSAGGETQYF
TRBD2,TRBV5-6,.,TRBJ2-2,TGTGCCAGCACCCGACTAGCGGGTAACACCGGGGAGCTGTTTTTT,CASTRLAGNTGELFF
.,TRBV11-2,.,TRBJ2-7,TGTGCCAGCAGCCCTAGGGGGGCGGTAACGACCTACGAGCAGTACTTC,CASSPRGAVTTYEQYF
.,TRBV20-1,many,TRBJ2-7,TGCAGTGCTAGGAGCGACTCCTACGAGCAGTACTTC,CSARSDSYEQYF
TRBD2,TRBV6-5,.,TRBJ2-1,TGTGCCAGCAGTTCACCGGGACTAGCGCCCTCGGGGGAGCAGTTCTTC,CASSSPGLAPSGEQFF
TRBD2,TRBV7-2,few,TRBJ2-7,TGTGCCAGCAGCTTAATGCCGGGACTAGCGGGAGCCGAGCAGTACTTC,CASSLMPGLAGAEQYF
.,TRBV3-1,.,TRBJ2-2,TGTGCCTGCAGCAAATCGGGACATTACACCGCGGAGCTGTTTTTT,CACSKSGHYTAELFF
.,TRBV12-3/TRBV12-4,few,TRBJ2-1,TGTGCCAGCAGTCCCGGACCGAATGAGCAGTTCTTC,CASSPGPNEQFF
.,TRBV5-6,few,TRBJ2-6,TGTGCCAGCAGCTTCCCAGGTTCTGGGGCCAACGTCCTGACTTTC,CASSFPGSGANVLTF
TRBD2,TRBV9,.,TRBJ2-1,TGTGCCAGCAGCGGGACTAGCGGGGGGGAATACAATGAGCAGTTCTTC,CASSGTSGGEYNEQFF
.,TRBV12-3/TRBV12-4,many,TRBJ2-1,TGTGCCAGCAGTTTATGGGACCACTACAATGAGCAGTTCTTC,CASSLWDHYNEQFF
TRBD1,TRBV12-3/TRBV12-4,few,TRBJ1-4,TGTGCCAGCAGCCTAACAGGGGCTTCAACTAATGAAAAACTGTTTTTT,CASSLTGASTNEKLFF
.,TRBV4-2,.,TRBJ1-1,TGTGCCAGCAGCCAAGCTGGGACCGGTGCCCCGACGGAAGCTTTCTTT,CASSQAGTGAPTEAFF
.,TRBV9,.,TRBJ2-7,TGTGCCGGCAGCGTAGGTGGTCCCTTTTCCTACGAGCAGTACTTC,CAGSVGGPFSYEQYF